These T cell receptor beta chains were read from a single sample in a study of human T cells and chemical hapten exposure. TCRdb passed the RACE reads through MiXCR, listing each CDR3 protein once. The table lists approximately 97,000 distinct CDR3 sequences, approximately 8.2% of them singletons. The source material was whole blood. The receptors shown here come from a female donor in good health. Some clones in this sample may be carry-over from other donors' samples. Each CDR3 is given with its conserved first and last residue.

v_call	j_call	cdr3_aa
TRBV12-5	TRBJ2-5	CASGPPTGEIWETQYF
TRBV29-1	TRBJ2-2	CSVSPGGAAGELFF
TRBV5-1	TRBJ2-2	CASSRSDRAVGELFF
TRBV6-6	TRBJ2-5	CATSGGRGGETQYF
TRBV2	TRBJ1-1	CATIGQGGTEAFF
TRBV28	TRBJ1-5	CASSPGDSNQPQHF
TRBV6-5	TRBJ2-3	CASSYYTTGSADTQYF
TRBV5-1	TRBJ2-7	CASSLERGPYEQYF
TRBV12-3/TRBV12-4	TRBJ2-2	CASSLGQGITGELFF
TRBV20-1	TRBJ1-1	CSARDLSFTNTEAFF
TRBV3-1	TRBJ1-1	CASSQLTRDTEAFF
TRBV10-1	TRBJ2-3	CASSAGDKLTDTQYF